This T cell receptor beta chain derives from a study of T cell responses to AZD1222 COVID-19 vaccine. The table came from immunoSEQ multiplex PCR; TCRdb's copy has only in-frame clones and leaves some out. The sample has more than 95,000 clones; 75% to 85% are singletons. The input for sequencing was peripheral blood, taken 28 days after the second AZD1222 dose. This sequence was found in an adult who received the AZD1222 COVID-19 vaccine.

CDR3: CASSFPGGLANYEQYF. For the CDR3, the DNA is TGTGCCAGCAGCTTTCCCGGAGGACTAGCGAACTACGAGCAGTACTTC. The gene calls are TRBV5-4 and TRBJ2-7, with 9 nucleotides matching TRBD2. The length of the CDR3 is 16 residues. The trim removed 2 bases at V and 3 bases at J, leaving 9 bases unmatched. Germline V gene data show CDR1 as SGHNT and CDR2 as YYREEE (reference sequence).